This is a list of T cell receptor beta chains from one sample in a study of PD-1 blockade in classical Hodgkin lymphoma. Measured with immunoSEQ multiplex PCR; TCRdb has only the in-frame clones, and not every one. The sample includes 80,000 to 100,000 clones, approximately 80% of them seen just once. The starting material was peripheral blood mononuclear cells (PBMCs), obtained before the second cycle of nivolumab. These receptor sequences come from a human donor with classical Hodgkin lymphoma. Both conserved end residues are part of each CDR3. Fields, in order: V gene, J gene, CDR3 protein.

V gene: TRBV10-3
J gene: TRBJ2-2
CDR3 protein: CAIRGLAGDGELFF

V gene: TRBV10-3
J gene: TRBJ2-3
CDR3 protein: CATVAGETDTQYF

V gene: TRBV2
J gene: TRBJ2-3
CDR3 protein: CASTPAASSTDTQYF

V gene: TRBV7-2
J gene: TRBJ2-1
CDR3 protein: CASSLASGSPYNEQFF

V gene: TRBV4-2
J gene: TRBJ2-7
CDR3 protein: CASSRAGQAYEQYF

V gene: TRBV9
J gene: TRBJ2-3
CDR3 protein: CASSVGGSGTTDTQYF

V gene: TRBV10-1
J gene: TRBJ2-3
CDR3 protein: CASSAGDTQYF

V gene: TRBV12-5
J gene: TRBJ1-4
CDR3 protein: CASGLGQMREKLFF

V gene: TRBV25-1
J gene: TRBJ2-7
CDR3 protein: CASSLAASSYEQYF

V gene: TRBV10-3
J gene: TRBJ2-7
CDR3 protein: CAISEGQGGEQYF

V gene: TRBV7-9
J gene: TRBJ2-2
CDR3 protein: CASSLGGSWGTGELFF

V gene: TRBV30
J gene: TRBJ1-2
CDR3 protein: CAWGTGGSGYTF

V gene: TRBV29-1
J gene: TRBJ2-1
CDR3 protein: CSVTTVTYNEQFF

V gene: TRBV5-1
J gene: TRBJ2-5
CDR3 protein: CASSAAPVTGGETQYF

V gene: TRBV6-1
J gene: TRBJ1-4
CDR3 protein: CASSRGGTNEKLFF

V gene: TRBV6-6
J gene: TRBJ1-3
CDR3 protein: CASSQSGNTIYF

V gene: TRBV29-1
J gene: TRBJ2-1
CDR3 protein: CSVEAGSYNEQFF

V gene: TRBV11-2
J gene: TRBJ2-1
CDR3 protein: CASSPGPPNEQFF

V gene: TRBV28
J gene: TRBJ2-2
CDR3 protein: CASSFFQGITGELFF

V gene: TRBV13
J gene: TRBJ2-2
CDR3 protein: CASSDTSSGTGELFF

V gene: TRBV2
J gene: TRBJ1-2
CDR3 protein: CASSEVGQASNYGYTF

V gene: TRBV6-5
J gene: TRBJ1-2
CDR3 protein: CASSYLNRDGYTF

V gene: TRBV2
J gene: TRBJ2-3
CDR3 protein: CASSVRGSTDTQYF

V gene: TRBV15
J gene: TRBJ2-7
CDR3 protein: CATSPQRGRSYEQYF

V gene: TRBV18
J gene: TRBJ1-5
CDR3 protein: CASSLTGGNQPQHF

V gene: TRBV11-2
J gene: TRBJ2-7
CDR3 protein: CASSPSGETYEQYF

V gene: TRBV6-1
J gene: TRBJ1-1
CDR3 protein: CASSDRGAVAEAFF

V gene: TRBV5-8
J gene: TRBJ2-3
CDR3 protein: CASSPRIGDTQYF

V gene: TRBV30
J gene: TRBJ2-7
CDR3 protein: CAWSVLNSGGQYF

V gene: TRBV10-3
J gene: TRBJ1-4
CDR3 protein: CAISDPQAFATNEKLFF

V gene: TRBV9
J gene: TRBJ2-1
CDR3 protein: CASSVVGLRDSYNEQFF

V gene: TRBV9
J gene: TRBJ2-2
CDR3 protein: CASSVETGGTGELFF

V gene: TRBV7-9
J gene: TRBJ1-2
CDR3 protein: CASSDGTLDQVGYTF

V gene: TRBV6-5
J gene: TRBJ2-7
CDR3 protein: CASTPDGLYEQYF

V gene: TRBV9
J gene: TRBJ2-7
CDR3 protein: CASSVAAGGPGDYEQYF

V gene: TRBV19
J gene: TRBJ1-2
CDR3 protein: CASSIDRTGGTNYGYTF

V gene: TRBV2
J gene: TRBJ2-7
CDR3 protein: CASSESHGIYEQYF

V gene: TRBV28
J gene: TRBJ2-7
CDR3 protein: CASSSPGPYEQYF

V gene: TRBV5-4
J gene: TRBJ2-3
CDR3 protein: CASSLVLDNTDTQYF

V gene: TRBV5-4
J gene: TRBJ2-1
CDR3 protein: CASSARAGTSRSSYNEQFF

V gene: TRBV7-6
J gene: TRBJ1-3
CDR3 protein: CASSRNSGNTIYF

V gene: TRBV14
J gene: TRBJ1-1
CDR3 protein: CASSQVIGGTEAFF

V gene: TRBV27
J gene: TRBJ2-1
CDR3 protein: CASSLSGRNEQFF

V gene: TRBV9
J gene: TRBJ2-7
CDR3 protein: CASSVGVTEGQYF

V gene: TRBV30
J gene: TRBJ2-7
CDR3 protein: CAWSGLAGELYEQYF

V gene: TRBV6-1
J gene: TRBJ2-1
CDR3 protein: CASSELSAGRNEQFF

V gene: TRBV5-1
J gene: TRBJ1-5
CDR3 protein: CASSLSPSAQPQHF

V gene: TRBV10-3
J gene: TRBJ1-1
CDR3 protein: CAISKTGVEAFF

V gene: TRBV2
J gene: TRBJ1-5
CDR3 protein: CASSELDGGYGLPQHF

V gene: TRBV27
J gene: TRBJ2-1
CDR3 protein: CASSRYRDRAHNEQFF

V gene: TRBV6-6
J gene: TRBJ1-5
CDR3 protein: CASSPGQGARDQPQHF